This T cell receptor beta chain derives from a study of blood T cell repertoires in COVID-19. Looking at the study overall: Samples representing acute and convalescent COVID-19 were sourced from the United States, Italy and Spain. Sample material is recorded as cDNA or gDNA derived from T cells, B-cell-depleted T cells, or PBMCs.

As originally analysed: Amplification of reference gene primers provided the estimated nucleated cell counts. Method: immunoSEQ multiplex PCR; TCRdb's copy keeps in-frame clones and lacks some. The DNA gave D and trimming, while V, J and clone size come from that table. The repertoire consists of 300,000 to 350,000 clones, with more than 75% occurring once and the leading ten covering 1%. The ends lost 3 bases at V and 3 bases at J; junction bases unmatched: 14. The CDR3 has 18 residues. Germline loops: CDR1 SGHTS, CDR2 YDEGEE. Donors were grouped by their self-reported clinical history. This TCR came from a woman aged 30 to 39 who had recovered from COVID-19. The material sequenced was PBMCs or T cells enriched from blood (not recorded which). The chain is built from TRBV5-8 and TRBJ2-1; 8 nucleotides align to TRBD1. The CDR3 loop reads CASSSVGVGRGLYNEQFF. Written as DNA, the CDR3 is TGTGCCAGCAGCTCGGTCGGGGTGGGCAGGGGGCTCTACAATGAGCAGTTCTTC.